This T cell receptor beta chain was identified during a study of shared clonotypes between healthy human individuals. As for the study in general: Donors consisted of a couple of women and a few men between 18 and 49.

Whole-study findings and limits: Some clonotypes were shared by all four sorted-subset donors, while others were not shared. The non-shared ones had lower generation probabilities than the shared ones.

As processed by the authors: From ImmunoSEQ came sequences covering only the junction and carrying no quality scores, so filtering differed. Sequenced by immunoSEQ multiplex PCR; TCRdb stores in-frame clones only, minus some. That table gives V, J and clone size, and the DNA gave D and trimming. This sample has just over 2,000,000 clones, with roughly 95% found just once. Germline V gene data show CDR1 as GTSNPN and CDR2 as SVGIG (reference sequence). The V gene lost 0 bases and the J gene lost 2 bases, with 15 bases spanning the gap. This CDR3 region has 16 residues. As regards this clone: Its target is unknown.

CD45RO negativity and positive selection for CCR7 defined naive CD8 cells, a population that excluded terminally differentiated effector memory CD45RA+ cells. The specimen was naive CD8+ T cells sorted from blood. This TCR was recovered from a young man in good health. The chain couples TRBV30 to TRBJ2-3; D not resolved. CDR3 loop: CAWSVPGDSPTDTQYF. DNA of the CDR3: TGTGCCTGGAGTGTACCTGGCGATTCCCCCACAGATACGCAGTATTTT.